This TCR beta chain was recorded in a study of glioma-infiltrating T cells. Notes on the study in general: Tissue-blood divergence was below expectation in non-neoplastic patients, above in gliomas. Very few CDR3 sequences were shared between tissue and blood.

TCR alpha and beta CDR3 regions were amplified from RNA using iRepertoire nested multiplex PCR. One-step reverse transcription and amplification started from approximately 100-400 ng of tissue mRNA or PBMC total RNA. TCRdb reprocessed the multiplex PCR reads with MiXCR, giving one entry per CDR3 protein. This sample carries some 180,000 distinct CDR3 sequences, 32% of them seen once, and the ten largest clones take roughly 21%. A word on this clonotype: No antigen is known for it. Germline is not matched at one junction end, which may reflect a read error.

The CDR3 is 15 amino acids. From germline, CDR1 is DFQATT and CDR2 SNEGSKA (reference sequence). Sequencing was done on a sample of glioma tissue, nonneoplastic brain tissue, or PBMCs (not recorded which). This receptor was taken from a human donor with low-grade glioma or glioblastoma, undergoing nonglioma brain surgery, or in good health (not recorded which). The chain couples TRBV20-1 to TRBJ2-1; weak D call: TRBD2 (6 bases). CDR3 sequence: CIARSRGCGYNEQFF. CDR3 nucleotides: TGCATTGCTAGATCGCGGGGTTGCGGCTACAATGAGCAGTTCTTC.